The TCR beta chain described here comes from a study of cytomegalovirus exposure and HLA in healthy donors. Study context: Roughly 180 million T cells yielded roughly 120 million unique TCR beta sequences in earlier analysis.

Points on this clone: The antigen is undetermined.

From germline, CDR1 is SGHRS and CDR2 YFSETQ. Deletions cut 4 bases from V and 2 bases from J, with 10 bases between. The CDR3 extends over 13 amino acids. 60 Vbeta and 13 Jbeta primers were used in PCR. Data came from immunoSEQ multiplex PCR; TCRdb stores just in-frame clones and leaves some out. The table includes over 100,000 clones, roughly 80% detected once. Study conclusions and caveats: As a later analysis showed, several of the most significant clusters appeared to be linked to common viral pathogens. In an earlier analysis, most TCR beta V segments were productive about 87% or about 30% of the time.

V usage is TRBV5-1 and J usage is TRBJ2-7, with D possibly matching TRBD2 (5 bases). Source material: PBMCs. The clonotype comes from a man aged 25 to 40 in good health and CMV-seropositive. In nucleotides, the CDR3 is TGCGCCAGCAGCCTCACTAGTGCCTACGAGCAGTACTTC. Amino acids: CASSLTSAYEQYF.